These 15 T cell receptor beta chains were all obtained from the same sample, sequenced in a study of tumor-infiltrating lymphocytes in primary liver carcinoma. The tissue used was unsorted bulk material of about 20-33 mg. RNA and DNA were co-extracted from it with the AllPrep DNA/RNA mini kit. A constant-region primer served to make TCR beta cDNA from roughly 480 ng total RNA. What produced the TCR beta libraries was three nested multiplex PCR rounds using slightly modified ARM-PCR. A C-beta reverse primer was combined with TRBV1-TRBV30 forward primers in the first two PCR rounds, and each round had roughly 9 cycles. TCRdb processed the multiplex PCR reads anew with MiXCR; each CDR3 protein has one entry. The sample has about 120,000 distinct CDR3 sequences, about two thirds seen once. Material for sequencing was tumor-adjacent normal liver tissue. These receptors originate from a woman between 55 and 75 years old with primary liver carcinoma and hepatitis B virus infection.

The chain employs TRBV4-1 and TRBJ2-7; D is undetermined. CDR1 and CDR2 (germline): MGHRA, YSYEKL. Trimming removed 0 bases at V and 0 bases at J, with 9 bases between. This CDR3 has 15 amino acids. The CDR3 here is CASSQEGIGSYEQYF. CDR3 bases: TGCGCCAGCAGCCAAGAGGGGATAGGCTCCTACGAGCAGTACTTC.

This clonotype was detected only once. The junction does not match germline at one end; this may be a read error. The genes are TRBV5-1 and TRBJ2-1; TRBD2 agrees at 13 bases. The CDR3 is 17 residues long. CDR1 and CDR2 (germline): SGHRS, YFSETQ. CDR3 sequence (DNA): TGCACCAGCAGCCCTCGGACTAGCGGGAGATCCTACAATGAGCAGTTCTTC. It codes for CTSSPRTSGRSYNEQFF.

V usage is TRBV6-2 or TRBV6-3 and J usage is TRBJ2-5; 12 bases are a match to TRBD2. Germline lookup yields CDR1 MNHEY and CDR2 SVGEGT. V was clipped by 7 bases and J by 11 bases; unmatched bases: 14. The CDR3 covers 15 residues. CDR3 DNA sequence: TGTGCCAGCAATATGCGGACTAGCGGGGCACGTGGGCAGTACTTC. Its translation: CASNMRTSGARGQYF.

As concerns this clonotype: An end of the junction differs from the germline gene, which may be a read error. The chain has TRBV29-1 and TRBJ2-3; D might be TRBD1 (6 bases). From germline, CDR1 is SQVTM and CDR2 ANQGSEA. CDR3 length equals 12 residues. The CDR3 bases are TGCAGCGTGGCAATGGGGGCAGATACACAGTATTTT. It specifies CSVAMGADTQYF.

In regard to this clonotype: One end of the junction varies from germline; a read error may be responsible. CDR3 protein: CNVERMDTQYF. CDR3 sequence (DNA): TGCAACGTTGAGCGGATGGATACGCAGTATTTT. The chain recombines TRBV29-1 with TRBJ2-3, with a tentative D call TRBD2 (5 bases). This CDR3 is built from 11 residues. Germline CDR1 is SQVTM and CDR2 is ANQGSEA.

Points on this clonotype: A much larger clonotype is one base distant, so this may be a read error. This chain joins TRBV7-9 and TRBJ2-1; 7 bases line up with TRBD2. Germline CDR1 reads SEHNR; CDR2 reads FQNEAQ (reference sequence). The CDR3 consists of 14 residues. In DNA, the CDR3 is TGTGCCAGCATCTTACCGGCACTAGCGAATGAGCAGTTCTTC. Protein product: CASILPALANEQFF.

In the case of this clonotype: Germline is not matched at one junction end, which may reflect a read error. The chain has TRBV20-1 and TRBJ1-1, with D hard to call. Germline loops: CDR1 DFQATT, CDR2 SNEGSKA (reference sequence). The CDR3 spans 14 residues. The CDR3 DNA follows: TGCTGTGCACCGTTGACAAGGGCGGGCACTGAAGCTTTCTTT. This codes for CCAPLTRAGTEAFF.

Note on this clonotype: Given the absence of the conserved phenylalanine or tryptophan at the CDR3 end, a read error is likely. The genes are TRBV5-6 and TRBJ1-1; weak D call: TRBD1 (5 bases). Germline CDR1 reads SGHDT; CDR2 reads YYEEEE. The CDR3 runs to 17 residues. The V end lost 5 bases, the J end lost 0 bases, and 20 bases lay between the germline ends. For the CDR3, the DNA is TGTGCCAGCAGTACCGGGACGGGGACCTTTATGAACACTGAAGCTTTCCTT. Translated, it gives CASSTGTGTFMNTEAFL.

This clonotype was seen ten or more times. The chain has TRBV12-3 or TRBV12-4 and TRBJ2-1; 7 positions match TRBD2. V shed 5 bases, J shed 4 bases, and the junction held 20 bases outside the gene matches. This CDR3 is 19 amino acids long. The CDR3 coding sequence is TGTGCCAGCAGTCCCGTAGGGGCGGGGGACCCAACACATTACAATGAGCAGTTCTTC. This translates into CASSPVGAGDPTHYNEQFF.

In the case of this clonotype: This may arise from a read error, as a much more abundant clone is one base away. The chain has TRBV5-1 and TRBJ2-5; 11 bases map to TRBD2. Germline CDR1 and CDR2: SGHRS and YFSETQ. CDR3 length: 16 amino acids. With 2 bases clipped from V and 7 bases from J, the junction kept 10 bases outside the gene matches. The CDR3 loop reads CASSLRLTSGMGTQYF. CDR3 sequence (DNA): TGCGCCAGCAGCTTACGGTTGACTAGCGGGATGGGGACCCAGTACTTC.

Comment on this clonotype: A read error may be the cause here, since a much bigger clone is one base away. The rearrangement uses TRBV11-2 and TRBJ2-1, with a possible D match to TRBD1 (5 bases). The CDR3 is 11 residues long. Deletions cut 8 bases from V and 8 bases from J, with 10 bases between. The germline CDR1 and CDR2 sequences are SGHAT and FQNNGV. CDR3 loop: CASRQLYEQFF. The CDR3 DNA follows: TGTGCCAGCCGACAGCTTTATGAGCAGTTCTTC.

The rearrangement uses TRBV12-3 or TRBV12-4 and TRBJ2-1; D perhaps matches TRBD2 (5 bases). The CDR3 runs 14 residues. V was clipped by 6 bases and J by 6 bases, with 15 bases between them. The CDR3 reads CASSGEPAINEQFF. As DNA, the CDR3 is TGTGCCAGCAGCGGGGAACCAGCCATCAATGAGCAGTTCTTC.

Turning to this clonotype: One junction end does not reproduce the germline sequence, and a read error may be involved. V is TRBV12-3 or TRBV12-4 and J is TRBJ2-7, with TRBD1 matching over 9 bases. CDR3 length: 15 residues. The CDR3: CTSSSVGTGFFEQYF. CDR3 nucleotide sequence: TGTACCAGCAGTTCCGTAGGGACAGGGTTTTTTGAGCAGTACTTC.

This clonotype was seen a handful of times. This may come from a read error, since a much larger clone is one base off. The CDR3 sequence: CASSLEFIGGKQFF. DNA for the CDR3: TGCGCCAGCAGCTTGGAGTTTATCGGTGGTAAGCAGTTCTTC. This rearrangement joins TRBV5-1 to TRBJ2-1, with D unclear. The CDR3 totals 14 residues. Germline V gene data show CDR1 as SGHRS and CDR2 as YFSETQ. Trimming shortened V by 0 bases and J by 11 bases, and 15 bases separated the two germline ends. Full variable domain (missing parts from reference TRBV5-1 and TRBJ2-1): KAGVTQTPRYLIKTRGQQVTLSCSPISGHRSVSWYQQTPGQGLQFLFEYFSETQRNKGNFPGRFSGRQFSNSRSEMNVSTLELGDSALYLCASSLEFIGGKQFFGPGTRLTVL.

Concerning this clonotype itself: The conserved closing phenylalanine or tryptophan is absent in this CDR3, likely reflecting a read error. The chain links TRBV29-1 to TRBJ1-1, with 7 bases fitting TRBD1. V shed 7 bases, J shed 1 base, and the junction held 9 bases outside the gene matches. Germline-derived CDR1 and CDR2 are SQVTM and ANQGSEA. This CDR3 spans 14 amino acids. CDR3 DNA: TGCAGCGATGCCCGGGACAGAGAGAACACTGAAGCTTTCCTT. Translated, it gives CSDARDRENTEAFL.